Below, 9 T cell receptor beta chains from the same sample are listed, as sequenced in a study of cytomegalovirus exposure and HLA in healthy donors. 13 Jbeta primers and 60 Vbeta primers were used for the PCR. Clones were read by immunoSEQ multiplex PCR, and TCRdb kept only the in-frame ones, dropping some. The sample shows hundreds of thousands of clones, around 89% of them seen only once. The source material was PBMCs. Receptor source: a young woman in good health and CMV-seronegative.

The gene calls are TRBV2 and TRBJ2-5; 8 bases line up with TRBD1. This CDR3 comprises 14 residues. The J segment lost 5 bases and the V segment lost 6 bases, leaving 8 bases of the junction unmatched. The germline V gene has CDR1 SNHLY and CDR2 FYNNEI. The CDR3 coding sequence is TGTGCCAGCAGAATAGACAGGGGTCCCGAGACCCAGTACTTC. Its translation: CASRIDRGPETQYF. Together with reference TRBV2 and TRBJ2-5, the CDR3 gives the full variable domain: EPEVTQTPSHQVTQMGQEVILRCVPISNHLYFYWYRQILGQKVEFLVSFYNNEISEKSEIFDDQFSVERPDGSNFTLKIRSTKLEDSAMYFCASRIDRGPETQYFGPGTRLLVL.

The rearrangement links TRBV7-2 to TRBJ1-2; 7 bases map to TRBD1. The V gene end was trimmed by 0 bases and the J gene end by 8 bases; junction bases not matched to a gene: 9. This CDR3 has 15 amino acids. From germline, CDR1 is SGHTA and CDR2 FQGNSA. This CDR3 reads CASSLARGQVGGYTF. The CDR3 coding sequence is TGTGCCAGCAGCTTAGCGCGAGGACAGGTGGGAGGCTACACCTTC.

This chain uses TRBV6-5 with TRBJ1-1, with no clear D. V lost 0 bases, J lost 7 bases, and 12 bases lay in between. The CDR3 spans 14 residues. Germline loops: CDR1 MNHEY, CDR2 SVGAGI. The CDR3 sequence: CASSYSNVGSEAFF. The DNA for the CDR3 is TGTGCCAGCAGTTACTCGAACGTAGGGAGTGAAGCTTTCTTT.

The chain carries TRBV5-6 and TRBJ2-7, with 8 bases fitting TRBD1. This CDR3 spans 12 amino acids. After removal of 4 bases from V and 6 bases from J, the junction contained 3 bases not matched to a gene. Germline CDR1 SGHDT, CDR2 YYEEEE. Here the CDR3 DNA reads TGTGCCAGCAGCCCCGGACAGGGCGAGCAGTACTTC. Translated: CASSPGQGEQYF.

V is TRBV18 and J is TRBJ2-3; 9 positions agree with TRBD2. Germline CDR1 and CDR2: KGHSH and LQKENI. CDR3 length: 18 amino acids. The trim removed 3 bases at V and 2 bases at J, leaving 12 bases unmatched. DNA of the CDR3: TGTGCCAGCTCACCGGATAGCGGGAGCTTTAGGAACACAGATACGCAGTATTTT. Translating gives CASSPDSGSFRNTDTQYF.

The chain employs TRBV11-2 and TRBJ2-7; 10 bases are a match to TRBD1. Germline assignment: CDR1 SGHAT and CDR2 FQNNGV. This CDR3 has 14 amino acids. V lost 6 bases and J lost 3; bases outside the gene matches: 5. CDR3 DNA: TGTGCCAGCAGACTTGGACAGGGGGACTACGAGCAGTACTTC. Residues: CASRLGQGDYEQYF.

The chain recombines TRBV7-2 with TRBJ2-1; 8 bases map to TRBD2. In germline, CDR1 is SGHTA, CDR2 FQGNSA. The CDR3 has 16 residues. V was clipped by 0 bases and J by 8 bases; unmatched bases: 9. The CDR3 is CASSLAWGLGLDEQFF. The CDR3 DNA follows: TGTGCCAGCAGCTTAGCGTGGGGACTAGGGTTGGATGAGCAGTTCTTC.

The chain combines TRBV7-9 with TRBJ2-7, with 13 bases lining up with TRBD2. The ends lost 3 bases at V and 4 bases at J; junction bases unmatched: 3. Per the germline V gene, CDR1 is SEHNR and CDR2 is FQNEAQ (reference sequence). The CDR3 runs 15 residues. The CDR3 region has the DNA TGTGCCAGCAGCTTCAGGACTAGCGGGAGATACGAGCAGTACTTC. Its translation is CASSFRTSGRYEQYF.

This rearrangement joins TRBV28 to TRBJ2-1, with D uncertain. Trimming removed 4 bases from V and 8 bases from J, with 6 bases in between. The CDR3 spans 11 residues. The germline V gene encodes CDR1 MDHEN and CDR2 SYDVKM. CDR3 loop: CASSSRDEQFF. DNA of the CDR3: TGTGCCAGCAGTTCCCGTGATGAGCAGTTCTTC.